One sample yielded the 15 T cell receptor beta chains listed below, sequenced in a study of blood T cell repertoires in COVID-19. Clones were sequenced by immunoSEQ multiplex PCR, and TCRdb holds only the in-frame ones, with some missing. The sample contains 300,000 to 400,000 clones, 88% of which appear only once. Sequencing was carried out using peripheral blood. The receptors were gathered from a woman in her sixties or seventies with COVID-19, enrolled during active disease.

The chain couples TRBV27 to TRBJ1-3, with D perhaps TRBD1 (5 bases). Germline values: CDR1 MNHEY, CDR2 SMNVEV (reference sequence). Deletions cut 6 bases from V and 5 bases from J, with 17 bases between. The CDR3 is 15 amino acids. The CDR3 here is CASRLGQSVRNTIYF. The CDR3 region has the DNA TGTGCCAGCAGACTCGGACAAAGCGTGAGAAACACCATATATTTT.

The chain has TRBV5-1 and TRBJ2-5; TRBD1 matches at 8 bases. The V segment lost 3 bases and the J segment 5 bases; nucleotides outside the gene matches: 15. The germline gives CDR1 SGHRS, CDR2 YFSETQ. The CDR3 runs to 17 residues. CDR3 DNA: TGCGCCAGCAGCTCCTCTCTCGGACAGGGAGGAGGGGAGACCCAGTACTTC. Protein sequence: CASSSSLGQGGGETQYF.

This chain connects TRBV7-2 to TRBJ2-1; 7 nucleotides align to TRBD2. The germline V gene encodes CDR1 SGHTA and CDR2 FQGNSA. The V and J ends lost 4 bases and 5 bases, in that order; junction bases with no gene match: 5. The CDR3 has 14 amino acids. CDR3 protein: CASSSSGGNNEQFF. The CDR3 DNA is TGTGCCAGCAGCTCATCCGGGGGGAACAATGAGCAGTTCTTC.

This chain joins TRBV7-2 and TRBJ2-2; TRBD2 is a possible D gene (6 bases). Germline V lookup: CDR1 SGHTA, CDR2 FQGNSA. The V end was cut by 2 bases, the J end by 5 bases, with 12 bases between. This CDR3 has 15 amino acids. The CDR3 nucleotides are TGTGCCAGCAGCTTAACCGGGGGTAAAACCGGGGAGCTGTTTTTT. This translates into CASSLTGGKTGELFF.

The chain links TRBV24-1 to TRBJ1-2; D is perhaps TRBD1 (5 bases). The CDR3 runs to 16 residues. Trimming took 3 bases from V and 7 from J, leaving 20 bases between them. Germline loops: CDR1 KGHDR, CDR2 SFDVKD. DNA for the CDR3: TGTGCCACCAGTGATAAAGGAGTACGGGGGGTTGGTGGCTACACCTTC. It yields the protein CATSDKGVRGVGGYTF.

The rearrangement joins TRBV12-5 to TRBJ1-6, with a weak D call TRBD1 (6 bases). Germline V gene lookup returns CDR1 LGHNT and CDR2 FRNRAP. The CDR3 contains 14 residues. Trimming removed 1 base from V and 12 bases from J, with 13 bases in between. The CDR3 nucleotides are TGTGCTAGTGGTTTGGGCCCAGACAGGTTACCCCTCCACTTT. Translated, it gives CASGLGPDRLPLHF.

V and J are TRBV28 and TRBJ2-7; a weak D match, TRBD1 (6 bases). The CDR3 has 13 amino acids. From germline, CDR1 is MDHEN and CDR2 SYDVKM. Trimming removed 6 bases at V and 2 bases at J, with 11 bases between. This CDR3 is CASSRQAPYEQYF. The CDR3 nucleotides are TGTGCCAGCAGCCGACAGGCACCCTACGAGCAGTACTTC.

This clone was seen a few times. This chain uses TRBV2 with TRBJ1-5; D may be TRBD1 (5 bases). V shed 1 base and J shed 3 bases, with 10 bases lying between them. The length of the CDR3 is 15 residues. CDR1 is SNHLY and CDR2 is FYNNEI in the germline V gene. The DNA of the CDR3 is TGTGCCAGCAGTGAAGACAGGAGCTTCAATCAGCCCCAGCATTTT. This sequence encodes CASSEDRSFNQPQHF.

The V call is TRBV10-3, the J call TRBJ2-7, with D unclear. The CDR3 is made up of 12 amino acids. V dropped 4 bases and J dropped 6 bases, with 10 bases sitting between them. Germline lookup yields CDR1 ENHRY and CDR2 SYGVKD. CDR3 sequence (DNA): TGTGCCATCAGTGCCGTAGATCTCGAGCAGTACTTC. Translating it yields CAISAVDLEQYF.

V is TRBV5-8 and J is TRBJ1-5; TRBD1 agrees at 7 bases. Germline V CDR1 and CDR2: SGHTS, YDEGEE. This CDR3 is 15 amino acids long. V was clipped by 4 bases and J by 4 bases; unmatched bases: 8. CDR3 sequence reads: CASSEGTEINQPQHF. CDR3 sequence (DNA): TGTGCCAGCAGCGAAGGGACAGAGATTAATCAGCCCCAGCATTTT.

The chain has TRBV5-1 and TRBJ1-1, with TRBD1 as a possible D gene (6 bases). Germline CDR1 and CDR2: SGHRS and YFSETQ. Trimming cost V 1 base and J 3 bases, with 10 bases left between them. CDR3 length: 14 residues. The CDR3 loop is CASSLNEGDTEAFF. In DNA form, the CDR3 reads TGCGCCAGCAGCTTGAATGAGGGGGACACTGAAGCTTTCTTT. Looking up the rest from reference TRBV5-1 and TRBJ1-1 gives the full variable domain: KAGVTQTPRYLIKTRGQQVTLSCSPISGHRSVSWYQQTPGQGLQFLFEYFSETQRNKGNFPGRFSGRQFSNSRSEMNVSTLELGDSALYLCASSLNEGDTEAFFGQGTRLTVV.

The chain uses TRBV27 and TRBJ1-6; D ambiguous. V gave up 0 bases and J gave up 7 bases, with 13 bases separating them. The CDR3 is made up of 16 amino acids. Germline V CDR1 and CDR2: MNHEY, SMNVEV (reference sequence). The CDR3 DNA reads as TGTGCCAGCAGTTTATCGGGCAGTAGAACAAATTCACCCCTCCACTTT. This codes for CASSLSGSRTNSPLHF.

V and J are TRBV5-1 and TRBJ2-3; 15 bases line up with TRBD2. Unmatched junction bases numbered 6, after V lost 3 bases and J lost 1 base. This CDR3 region has 18 residues. Germline V gene sequence: CDR1 SGHRS, CDR2 YFSETQ. The CDR3 DNA reads TGCGCCAGCAGCTCCCGGACTAGCGGGGGGGCCGGCACAGATACGCAGTATTTT. This sequence encodes CASSSRTSGGAGTDTQYF.

The rearrangement joins TRBV19 to TRBJ1-5, with TRBD1 matching 8 bases. V shed 0 bases, J shed 11 bases, and the junction held 9 bases outside the gene matches. The germline V gene has CDR1 LNHDA and CDR2 SQIVND (reference sequence). The CDR3 runs 15 residues. The CDR3: CASSIDGTGPGAQHF. CDR3 in DNA: TGTGCCAGTAGTATAGACGGGACAGGCCCAGGGGCCCAGCATTTT.

This clone showed up just a few times. The genes are TRBV5-1 and TRBJ1-4, with 9 bases lining up with TRBD1. V lost 6 bases, J lost 12 bases, and 12 bases stayed unmatched. Looked up from germline, CDR1 is SGHRS and CDR2 is YFSETQ. This CDR3 has 14 amino acids. CDR3 sequence reads: CASTRTGAQEELFF. The CDR3 region has the DNA TGCGCCAGCACCCGGACAGGGGCGCAAGAGGAACTGTTTTTT.